These 23 T cell receptor beta chains originate from one sample sequenced in a study of PD-L1 blockade in urothelial cancer. Clones were read by immunoSEQ multiplex PCR, and TCRdb kept only the in-frame ones, dropping some. Among about 130,000 clones listed, approximately 84% were seen once. Time point: pretreatment peripheral blood. The specimen was PBMCs, collected around atezolizumab (anti-PD-L1) treatment. These receptors originate from a man aged 50 or older with urothelial cancer.

Only one count was recorded for this clone. This chain joins TRBV27 and TRBJ2-5; TRBD1 matches at 9 bases. The CDR3 totals 14 residues. Germline V gene data show CDR1 as MNHEY and CDR2 as SMNVEV (reference sequence). V was pared by 5 bases and J by 5 bases, with 6 bases of the junction left unmatched. In nucleotides, the CDR3 is TGTGCCAGCAGTCCCAGACAGGGGGTGGAGACCCAGTACTTC. This encodes CASSPRQGVETQYF.

This clone occurred a few times. The V and J genes are TRBV27 and TRBJ1-1; TRBD1 aligns across 9 bases. The J segment lost 1 base and the V segment lost 6 bases, leaving 6 bases of the junction unmatched. The CDR3 length is 15 residues. The germline V gene has CDR1 MNHEY and CDR2 SMNVEV (reference sequence). CDR3 nucleotides: TGTGCCAGCAGGCGGACAGGGGTCTGGAACACTGAAGCTTTCTTT. Amino acid sequence: CASRRTGVWNTEAFF.

The chain couples TRBV30 to TRBJ1-5; the D gene is possibly TRBD1 (6 bases). The germline V gene has CDR1 GTSNPN and CDR2 SVGIG (reference sequence). Trimming shortened V by 4 bases and J by 2 bases, and 15 bases separated the two germline ends. The CDR3 spans 15 residues. DNA of the CDR3: TGTGCCTGGAACCAATTAGGGGGGGGCAATCAGCCCCAGCATTTT. It is translated as CAWNQLGGGNQPQHF.

The chain recombines TRBV19 with TRBJ2-2; 14 bases align to TRBD2. V lost 5 bases and J lost 3; bases outside the gene matches: 2. The germline V gene has CDR1 LNHDA and CDR2 SQIVND (reference sequence). The CDR3 extends over 16 amino acids. This chain's CDR3 is CASSPGLAGDTGELFF. CDR3 DNA: TGTGCCAGTAGTCCGGGACTAGCGGGAGACACCGGGGAGCTGTTTTTT.

V and J are TRBV7-6 and TRBJ2-1; 8 bases match TRBD2. The V gene end was trimmed by 2 bases and the J gene end by 6 bases; junction bases not matched to a gene: 6. CDR3 length: 15 residues. CDR1 SGHVS and CDR2 FNYEAQ come from the germline V gene. For the CDR3, the DNA is TGTGCCAGCAGCTTACGTAGCGGGACCTCCAATGAGCAGTTCTTC. It specifies CASSLRSGTSNEQFF.

This chain uses TRBV28 with TRBJ2-1, with TRBD1 identical over 8 bases. The V and J ends lost 5 bases and 5 bases, in that order; junction bases with no gene match: 14. Germline V gene sequence: CDR1 MDHEN, CDR2 SYDVKM. The CDR3 runs to 17 residues. In DNA form, the CDR3 reads TGTGCCAGCAGTCGACGACTAAGACAGGGGAAGCACAATGAGCAGTTCTTC. Translating it yields CASSRRLRQGKHNEQFF.

This clone was recorded once. This chain connects TRBV28 to TRBJ1-5, with D perhaps TRBD1 (5 bases). The germline V and J ends were trimmed by 5 bases and 7 bases, with 21 bases remaining between them. CDR1 MDHEN and CDR2 SYDVKM come from the germline V gene. The CDR3 has 16 amino acids. The CDR3 coding sequence is TGTGCCAGCAGTCCCCGGGGGGGTGAGGTGGACCAGCCCCAGCATTTT. Protein: CASSPRGGEVDQPQHF. The whole variable domain, filled in from reference TRBV28 and TRBJ1-5, reads DVKVTQSSRYLVKRTGEKVFLECVQDMDHENMFWYRQDPGLGLRLIYFSYDVKMKEKGDIPEGYSVSREKKERFSLILESASTNQTSMYLCASSPRGGEVDQPQHFGDGTRLSIL.

The rearrangement links TRBV6-6 to TRBJ1-1, with D possibly being TRBD1 (6 bases). Trimming stripped 5 bases from V and 1 base from J, with 11 bases between. Germline CDR1 and CDR2: MNHNY and SVGAGI (reference sequence). The CDR3 length is 14 residues. For the CDR3, the DNA is TGTGCCAGCAGTAGGGCAGGGGAGAACACTGAAGCTTTCTTT. It is translated as CASSRAGENTEAFF.

V gene TRBV7-6 combines with J gene TRBJ2-5; 7 positions match TRBD1. J was trimmed by 0 bases and V by 5 bases; bases with no gene match: 3. The CDR3 is made up of 14 amino acids. Per the germline V gene, CDR1 is SGHVS and CDR2 is FNYEAQ. CDR3 sequence: CASSPGQYQETQYF. CDR3 coding DNA: TGTGCCAGCAGCCCGGGACAGTACCAAGAGACCCAGTACTTC.

The genes are TRBV7-3 and TRBJ2-1; the D gene is possibly TRBD2 (5 bases). The CDR3 loop spans 14 amino acids. Germline CDR1 reads SGHTA; CDR2 reads FQGTGA. Trimming removed 2 bases from V and 7 bases from J, with 12 bases in between. The CDR3 nucleotides are TGTGCCAGCAGCTTATCCCGGGGAACAAATGAGCAGTTCTTC. As protein: CASSLSRGTNEQFF.

J is TRBJ1-4 and V is TRBV5-4; 9 nucleotides agree with TRBD1. The J segment lost 3 bases and the V segment lost 4 bases, leaving 1 base of the junction unmatched. Germline V gene sequence: CDR1 SGHNT, CDR2 YYREEE (reference sequence). The CDR3 is 14 residues long. As DNA, the CDR3 is TGTGCCAGCAGCAGGACAGGGGCTAATGAAAAACTGTTTTTT. Its protein product is CASSRTGANEKLFF. Based on the CDR3 plus reference TRBV5-4 and TRBJ1-4, the full variable domain is ETGVTQSPTHLIKTRGQQVTLRCSSQSGHNTVSWYQQALGQGPQFIFQYYREEENGRGNFPPRFSGLQFPNYSSELNVNALELDDSALYLCASSRTGANEKLFFGSGTQLSVL.

This rearrangement joins TRBV6-1 to TRBJ2-7; a weak D match, TRBD1 (5 bases). Trimming cost V 1 base and J 5 bases, with 12 bases left between them. Germline lookup yields CDR1 MNHNS and CDR2 SASEGT. The CDR3 loop spans 14 amino acids. The DNA of the CDR3 is TGTGCCAGCAGTGAAGTTAGGGGCGGCGACGAGCAGTACTTC. Its translation is CASSEVRGGDEQYF.

The count of this clone is one. The rearrangement uses TRBV30 and TRBJ1-3; D is ambiguous. The ends were cut back, 0 bases at V and 0 bases at J, with 9 bases in the middle. This CDR3 contains 15 residues. From germline, CDR1 is GTSNPN and CDR2 SVGIG (reference sequence). CDR3 protein: CAWSVSGYSGNTIYF. In DNA form, the CDR3 reads TGTGCCTGGAGTGTATCGGGGTACTCTGGAAACACCATATATTTT.

The J gene is TRBJ2-5, the V gene TRBV5-5; D remains unclear. This CDR3 is 15 amino acids long. The V gene's germline CDR1 is SGHKS and CDR2 YYEKEE (reference sequence). Trimming left V 2 bases short and J 2 bases short, with 13 bases between. The CDR3 sequence: CASSFAGLPQETQYF. DNA of the CDR3: TGTGCCAGCAGCTTTGCAGGTCTTCCGCAAGAGACCCAGTACTTC.

V and J are TRBV19 and TRBJ2-7, with TRBD1 matching 10 bases. Looked up from germline, CDR1 is LNHDA and CDR2 is SQIVND (reference sequence). This CDR3 contains 17 residues. V lost 5 bases, J lost 7 bases, and 17 bases stayed unmatched. The CDR3 DNA follows: TGTGCCAGTAGTTTCCGGGACAGGGGCGCGGGGATTGATGAGCAGTACTTC. As protein: CASSFRDRGAGIDEQYF.

The chain recombines TRBV9 with TRBJ1-3, with 9 bases fitting TRBD1. J lost 2 bases, V lost 5 bases, and 5 bases had no gene match. The CDR3 is 15 amino acids. Germline V CDR1 and CDR2: SGDLS, YYNGEE. The CDR3 region is CASRGTGGAGNTIYF. The CDR3 DNA reads TGTGCCAGCAGGGGAACAGGGGGCGCTGGAAACACCATATATTTT.

The CDR3 protein is CASSLAPGTGAFNEKLFF. The DNA for the CDR3 is TGTGCCAGCAGCTTAGCACCCGGGACAGGGGCCTTTAATGAAAAACTGTTTTTT. The V and J genes are TRBV7-9 and TRBJ1-4; 10 bases line up with TRBD1. J lost 4 bases, V lost 0 bases, and 8 bases had no gene match. There are 18 residues in the CDR3. In germline, CDR1 is SEHNR, CDR2 FQNEAQ (reference sequence).

The V call is TRBV27, the J call TRBJ2-7; D is perhaps TRBD2 (5 bases). The CDR3 extends over 14 amino acids. CDR1 is MNHEY and CDR2 is SMNVEV in the germline V gene (reference sequence). V was cut by 3 bases and J by 7 bases, with 16 bases left in between. The CDR3 bases are TGTGCCAGCAGTTTCCGGGGTCCGAGTTGGGAGCAGTACTTC. It specifies CASSFRGPSWEQYF.

V and J are TRBV9 and TRBJ2-5; a possible D gene is TRBD2 (6 bases). Looked up from germline, CDR1 is SGDLS and CDR2 is YYNGEE. Trimming pared 0 bases from V and 5 bases from J, leaving 14 bases between. The CDR3 length is 15 residues. Here the CDR3 DNA reads TGTGCCAGCAGCGTAGCGGGCGGAGGGAAGGAGACCCAGTACTTC. Its protein product is CASSVAGGGKETQYF.

The CDR3 is CASVTRGRWDEQFF. The CDR3 DNA sequence: TGCGCCAGCGTCACCCGCGGGAGGTGGGATGAGCAGTTCTTC. The chain combines TRBV10-2 with TRBJ2-1; TRBD2 agrees at 8 bases. The CDR3 extends over 14 amino acids. The germline V gene encodes CDR1 WSHSY and CDR2 SAAADI. Trimming cost V 8 bases and J 8 bases; bases outside gene matches: 11.

The table lists this clone with a few counts. The rearrangement joins TRBV4-1 to TRBJ2-7, with 9 bases identical to TRBD1. Trimming at V came to 4 bases and at J to 4 bases, leaving 5 bases not matched to a gene. The germline V gene has CDR1 MGHRA and CDR2 YSYEKL. This CDR3 has 14 residues. The CDR3 loop is CASSPGQGRYEQYF. DNA for the CDR3: TGCGCCAGCAGCCCAGGACAGGGGAGGTACGAGCAGTACTTC.

The genes are TRBV6-1 and TRBJ2-7; 7 bases line up with TRBD1. Germline trimming cut 3 bases from V and 2 bases from J; bases unmatched to any gene: 4. The CDR3 covers 14 residues. Germline V gene sequence: CDR1 MNHNS, CDR2 SASEGT. The CDR3 DNA reads TGTGCCAGCAGTGAGAGACAGGGTACCTACGAGCAGTACTTC. It specifies CASSERQGTYEQYF.

V is TRBV7-3 and J is TRBJ2-2; 12 nucleotides agree with TRBD2. V lost 2 bases, J lost 5 bases, and 6 bases stayed unmatched. The CDR3 loop spans 17 amino acids. Per germline, CDR1 SGHTA and CDR2 FQGTGA. The CDR3 loop is CASSLLAGGPVTGELFF. Here the CDR3 DNA reads TGTGCCAGCAGCTTACTAGCGGGAGGGCCTGTAACCGGGGAGCTGTTTTTT. The full variable domain, with the rest looked up from reference TRBV7-3 and TRBJ2-2, is GAGVSQTPSNKVTEKGKYVELRCDPISGHTALYWYRQSLGQGPEFLIYFQGTGAADDSGLPNDRFFAVRPEGSVSTLKIQRTERGDSAVYLCASSLLAGGPVTGELFFGEGSRLTVL.